The 20 T cell receptor beta chains in this list originate from one sample, sequenced in a study of blood T cell repertoires in COVID-19. Using immunoSEQ multiplex PCR, the repertoire was profiled, and TCRdb retains in-frame clones only, with some absent. The table has 150,000 to 200,000 clones, under 80% seen once; the top ten hold 13%. Sequencing was carried out using peripheral blood. The receptors shown here come from a man aged 50 to 60 who had recovered from COVID-19.

V gene TRBV7-8 combines with J gene TRBJ1-5; D perhaps matches TRBD1 (5 bases). The V end was cut by 0 bases, the J end by 7 bases, with 10 bases between. Germline V gene data show CDR1 as SGHVS and CDR2 as FQNEAQ. The CDR3 totals 14 residues. The CDR3 DNA follows: TGTGCCAGCAGCTTAGCCAGGGAATACCAGCCCCAGCATTTT. This sequence encodes CASSLAREYQPQHF.

This clone has only a few counts. J is TRBJ1-3 and V is TRBV7-8; tentative D call: TRBD1 (5 bases). Trimming left V 4 bases short and J 1 base short, with 8 bases between. The CDR3 loop spans 14 amino acids. Germline CDR1 is SGHVS and CDR2 is FQNEAQ. CDR3 bases: TGTGCCAGCAGCTATCGGGGGTCTGGAAACACCATATATTTT. This sequence encodes CASSYRGSGNTIYF.

The chain employs TRBV6-5 and TRBJ2-1; TRBD2 agrees at 8 bases. Germline V lookup: CDR1 MNHEY, CDR2 SVGAGI. Losses at the gene ends were 7 bases for V and 1 base for J; bases not matched to a gene: 6. The CDR3 totals 15 residues. DNA for the CDR3: TGTGCCAGCACTAGAGGCGGGAGGTCCTACAATGAGCAGTTCTTC. It translates to CASTRGGRSYNEQFF.

The chain recombines TRBV2 with TRBJ1-6; D not resolved. The CDR3 consists of 11 residues. Trimming cost V 3 bases and J 11 bases, with 5 bases left between them. Germline loops: CDR1 SNHLY, CDR2 FYNNEI. CDR3 nucleotides: TGTGCCAGCAGTGAGTGGCCACCCCTCCACTTT. This codes for CASSEWPPLHF.

This chain links TRBV7-2 with TRBJ2-7; 11 nucleotides match TRBD2. V shed 2 bases, J shed 4 bases, and the junction held 7 bases outside the gene matches. CDR1 and CDR2 (germline): SGHTA, FQGNSA. The CDR3 totals 16 residues. The CDR3 sequence: CASSLSAGTSGYEQYF. CDR3 bases: TGTGCCAGCAGCTTATCCGCGGGGACTAGCGGTTACGAGCAGTACTTC.

Of note for this clone: Different DNA sequences within this sample yield the same CDR3. The chain has TRBV12-3 or TRBV12-4 and TRBJ1-3, with 7 bases aligning to TRBD1. V trimming: 3 bases; J trimming: 4 bases; junction bases outside the gene matches: 0. This CDR3 has 13 amino acids. CDR3 DNA: TGTGCCAGCAGTTTGGGACAGGGAAACACCATATATTTT. Residues: CASSLGQGNTIYF.

The genes are TRBV5-4 and TRBJ2-1; 8 nucleotides agree with TRBD1. J lost 8 bases, V lost 3 bases, and 7 bases had no gene match. Germline V gene sequence: CDR1 SGHNT, CDR2 YYREEE (reference sequence). The CDR3 is made up of 14 amino acids. CDR3 nucleotide sequence: TGTGCCAGCAGCTCCAGCAGGGGGCGCGATGAGCAGTTCTTC. It specifies CASSSSRGRDEQFF.

The chain combines TRBV5-5 with TRBJ2-5; perhaps TRBD2 as D (6 bases). The CDR3 length is 12 residues. V was clipped by 4 bases and J by 8 bases, with 12 bases between them. Germline-derived CDR1 and CDR2 are SGHKS and YYEKEE (reference sequence). In nucleotides, the CDR3 is TGTGCCAGCAGCCAGACGGAGGGTACCCAGTACTTC. It codes for CASSQTEGTQYF. Filled out from reference TRBV5-5 and TRBJ2-5, the complete variable domain reads DAGVTQSPTHLIKTRGQQVTLRCSPISGHKSVSWYQQVLGQGPQFIFQYYEKEERGRGNFPDRFSARQFPNYSSELNVNALLLGDSALYLCASSQTEGTQYFGPGTRLLVL.

V gene TRBV24-1 combines with J gene TRBJ2-3; a possible D gene is TRBD1 (6 bases). V was clipped by 10 bases and J by 0 bases, with 16 bases between them. Germline loops: CDR1 KGHDR, CDR2 SFDVKD. The CDR3 spans 15 residues. For the CDR3, the DNA is TGTGCCACTTCTAACAGGGATTCTAGCACAGATACGCAGTATTTT. Protein: CATSNRDSSTDTQYF.

The chain recombines TRBV28 with TRBJ2-6, with D uncertain. Per germline, CDR1 MDHEN and CDR2 SYDVKM. Trimming stripped 5 bases from V and 4 bases from J, with 12 bases between. The CDR3 extends over 15 amino acids. The CDR3 DNA follows: TGTGCCAGCAGTACCTTACATTTAGGGGCCAACGTCCTGACTTTC. As protein: CASSTLHLGANVLTF.

The chain is built from TRBV7-9 and TRBJ2-2; 7 nucleotides match TRBD2. Trimming cost V 3 bases and J 4 bases; bases outside gene matches: 14. CDR3 length: 18 residues. Germline loops: CDR1 SEHNR, CDR2 FQNEAQ (reference sequence). The CDR3 coding sequence is TGTGCCAGCAGCTTTGGTTTTGGCGGGAGCGGCGGCACCGGGGAGCTGTTTTTT. Amino acids: CASSFGFGGSGGTGELFF.

This clone was seen more than once but under ten times. This chain links TRBV29-1 with TRBJ1-2; no clear D gene. Trimming cost V 5 bases and J 0 bases, with 10 bases left between them. In germline, CDR1 is SQVTM, CDR2 ANQGSEA. The CDR3 loop spans 13 amino acids. The CDR3 reads CSVRTGANYGYTF. CDR3 nucleotides: TGCAGCGTTAGGACGGGAGCTAACTATGGCTACACCTTC.

Remarks on this clone: Other DNA sequences from this sample encode an identical CDR3 as well. The chain couples TRBV9 to TRBJ1-3, with 7 bases fitting TRBD1. There are 15 residues in the CDR3. The germline V gene has CDR1 SGDLS and CDR2 YYNGEE. After removal of 1 base from V and 3 bases from J, the junction contained 4 bases not matched to a gene. CDR3 bases: TGTGCCAGCAGCGTACGACAGGGTCGTGGAAACACCATATATTTT. Translation: CASSVRQGRGNTIYF. Using reference TRBV9 and TRBJ1-3 for the parts outside the CDR3, the full variable domain is DSGVTQTPKHLITATGQRVTLRCSPRSGDLSVYWYQQSLDQGLQFLIQYYNGEERAKGNILERFSAQQFPDLHSELNLSSLELGDSALYFCASSVRQGRGNTIYFGEGSWLTVV.

This clone was recorded once. This chain uses TRBV19 with TRBJ1-5, with D maybe TRBD1 (6 bases). The V gene lost 4 bases and the J gene lost 11 bases, with 9 bases spanning the gap. This CDR3 has 11 residues. Germline CDR1 reads LNHDA; CDR2 reads SQIVND (reference sequence). This CDR3 is CASSNNRAQHF. Written as DNA, the CDR3 is TGTGCCAGTAGTAACAACAGGGCCCAGCATTTT. The variable domain in full, completed from reference TRBV19 and TRBJ1-5, reads DGGITQSPKYLFRKEGQNVTLSCEQNLNHDAMYWYRQDPGQGLRLIYYSQIVNDFQKGDIAEGYSVSREKKESFPLTVTSAQKNPTAFYLCASSNNRAQHFGDGTRLSIL.

V and J are TRBV4-3 and TRBJ1-2; a possible D gene is TRBD1 (5 bases). Germline CDR1 reads LGHNA; CDR2 reads YSLEER. The V end was cut by 1 base, the J end by 4 bases, with 10 bases between. CDR3 size: 14 residues. The CDR3 nucleotides are TGCGCCAGCAGCCAAGTAGGGACTGGCTATGGCTACACCTTC. Translating gives CASSQVGTGYGYTF.

This clone has only a few counts. This chain connects TRBV3-1 (or the pseudogene TRBV3-2) to TRBJ1-4; 12 bases map to TRBD1. The ends lost 4 bases at V and 8 bases at J; junction bases unmatched: 8. This CDR3 region has 16 residues. From germline, CDR1 is LGHDT and CDR2 YNNKEL (reference sequence). The CDR3 spells CASSPPGQGASEKLFF. CDR3 DNA: TGTGCCAGCAGCCCGCCGGGACAGGGGGCCTCCGAAAAACTGTTTTTT.

The CDR3, as DNA: TGTGCCAGCAGCTTATCTGCAGCGCTGAATGAGCAGTTCTTC. Translating it yields CASSLSAALNEQFF. The gene calls are TRBV7-2 and TRBJ2-1; D remains unclear. The V end lost 2 bases, the J end lost 7 bases, and 12 bases lay between the germline ends. Germline values: CDR1 SGHTA, CDR2 FQGNSA. This CDR3 is built from 14 residues.

The chain carries TRBV7-2 and TRBJ2-1, with TRBD2 matching over 11 bases. Per germline, CDR1 SGHTA and CDR2 FQGNSA. The ends lost 3 bases at V and 7 bases at J; junction bases unmatched: 2. CDR3 length equals 14 residues. Here the CDR3 reads CASSLTSGVNEQFF. In DNA form, the CDR3 reads TGTGCCAGCAGCTTGACTAGCGGGGTGAATGAGCAGTTCTTC.

CDR3 bases: TGTGCCAGCAGCGCAACAACCGGGACTAGCGGGAGGTGGAACACCGGGGAGCTGTTTTTT. Translated, it gives CASSATTGTSGRWNTGELFF. The chain links TRBV9 to TRBJ2-2; TRBD2 agrees at 15 bases. Losses at the gene ends were 3 bases for V and 1 base for J; bases not matched to a gene: 10. Germline CDR1 and CDR2: SGDLS and YYNGEE. The CDR3 length is 20 residues.

The V gene is TRBV9, the J gene TRBJ2-1; D is undetermined. Germline assignment: CDR1 SGDLS and CDR2 YYNGEE. The V end was cut by 0 bases, the J end by 8 bases, with 21 bases between. This CDR3 is built from 17 residues. In DNA, the CDR3 is TGTGCCAGCAGCGTAGATGGAATGGCAGGTTCGACGGATGAGCAGTTCTTC. Protein product: CASSVDGMAGSTDEQFF.